Listed here are 14 T cell receptor beta chains from one sample, sequenced in a study of shared clonotypes between healthy human individuals. Profiling relied on immunoSEQ multiplex PCR, and the TCRdb table lists in-frame clones only, not all of them. The table records about 2 million clones, about 95% of them present only once. Naive-designated CD8 cells lacked CD45RO, were positively enriched for CCR7, and omitted terminally differentiated effector memory CD45RA+ cells. Input material: naive CD8+ T cells sorted from blood. These receptors were collected from a man aged 18 to 29 in good health.

The chain carries TRBV11-2 and TRBJ2-7; possible D gene TRBD2, 6 bases. CDR1 is SGHAT and CDR2 is FQNNGV in the germline V gene. The V and J ends lost 2 bases and 2 bases respectively, with 16 bases between them. The CDR3 covers 16 residues. CDR3 protein: CASSLRNVAATYEQYF. The CDR3 DNA reads TGTGCCAGCAGCTTAAGGAACGTAGCGGCCACCTACGAGCAGTACTTC. The full variable domain, rest sourced from reference TRBV11-2 and TRBJ2-7, is EAGVAQSPRYKIIEKRQSVAFWCNPISGHATLYWYQQILGQGPKLLIQFQNNGVVDDSQLPKDRFSAERLKGVDSTLKIQPAKLEDSAVYLCASSLRNVAATYEQYFGPGTRLTVT.

The chain combines TRBV10-3 with TRBJ1-6; the D gene is possibly TRBD1 (5 bases). Between the trimmed V and J ends, which lost 11 bases and 7 bases, there was a span of 9 bases. Germline V lookup: CDR1 ENHRY, CDR2 SYGVKD. This CDR3 contains 11 residues. CDR3 in amino acids: CADRGNSPLHF. The CDR3 nucleotides are TGTGCCGACAGAGGGAATTCACCCCTCCACTTT.

In DNA, the CDR3 is TGCAGCGTTGATGCCGGCGAGGGGCTTGATGGCTACACCTTC. This gives the protein CSVDAGEGLDGYTF. The chain recombines TRBV29-1 with TRBJ1-2; D is possibly TRBD1 (5 bases). Germline-derived CDR1 and CDR2 are SQVTM and ANQGSEA. Trimming took 3 bases from V and 6 from J, leaving 17 bases between them. The CDR3 contains 14 residues.

A note on this clone: The sample contains more than one DNA sequence encoding this CDR3. The V and J genes are TRBV10-1 and TRBJ2-7; D gene uncertain. Germline V gives CDR1 WNHNN, CDR2 SYGVQD (reference sequence). The CDR3 spans 11 residues. Trimming left V 3 bases short and J 7 bases short, with 7 bases between. The CDR3 reads CASSDGAEQYF. The CDR3 region has the DNA TGCGCCAGCAGTGACGGTGCTGAGCAGTACTTC.

The chain recombines TRBV27 with TRBJ2-5; D possibly corresponds to TRBD2 (5 bases). CDR1 and CDR2 (germline): MNHEY, SMNVEV (reference sequence). The CDR3 loop spans 14 amino acids. V lost 0 bases and J 5 bases, leaving 10 bases between the germline ends. As DNA, the CDR3 is TGTGCCAGCAGTTTATCGTTCCGAGGGGAGACCCAGTACTTC. This gives the protein CASSLSFRGETQYF.

The chain combines TRBV5-4 with TRBJ2-1, with 8 bases that match TRBD2. In germline, CDR1 is SGHNT, CDR2 YYREEE (reference sequence). CDR3 length: 16 amino acids. Losses at the gene ends were 4 bases for V and 3 bases for J; bases not matched to a gene: 9. CDR3 protein: CASSGPGREDYNEQFF. CDR3 DNA: TGTGCCAGCAGCGGGCCAGGGCGGGAGGACTACAATGAGCAGTTCTTC.

The sample holds one count of this clone. The rearrangement links TRBV14 to TRBJ2-1; D is undetermined. CDR1 SGHDN and CDR2 FVKESK come from the germline V gene. This CDR3 has 14 amino acids. Deletions cut 2 bases from V and 8 bases from J, with 13 bases between. The CDR3 DNA is TGTGCCAGCAGCCAAACGTCTCCAATGGATGAGCAGTTCTTC. Its translation: CASSQTSPMDEQFF.

The genes are TRBV19 and TRBJ1-1; no firm D call. The V gene lost 5 bases and the J gene lost 0 bases, with 16 bases spanning the gap. The length of the CDR3 is 16 residues. Germline CDR1 LNHDA, CDR2 SQIVND (reference sequence). CDR3 in DNA: TGTGCCAGTAGTTTTCCCCCCCATTTCTTGAACACTGAAGCTTTCTTT. As protein: CASSFPPHFLNTEAFF.

The rearrangement joins TRBV4-3 to TRBJ1-6, with 9 bases aligning to TRBD1. Losses at the gene ends were 4 bases for V and 1 base for J; bases not matched to a gene: 2. The germline gives CDR1 LGHNA, CDR2 YSLEER. This CDR3 is 16 amino acids long. This CDR3 reads CASSRQGGSYNSPLHF. The DNA of the CDR3 is TGCGCCAGCAGCCGACAGGGGGGGTCCTATAATTCACCCCTCCACTTT.

This rearrangement joins TRBV6-6 to TRBJ2-3, with D uncertain. The V gene's germline CDR1 is MNHNY and CDR2 SVGAGI (reference sequence). Deletions cut 0 bases from V and 6 bases from J, with 10 bases between. This CDR3 spans 14 amino acids. The CDR3 here is CASSYSSRADTQYF. Written as DNA, the CDR3 is TGTGCCAGCAGTTACTCTTCTCGGGCGGATACGCAGTATTTT.

The chain couples TRBV6-6 to TRBJ1-1; D may be TRBD1 (5 bases). Between the trimmed V and J ends, which lost 4 bases and 5 bases, there was a span of 17 bases. The germline CDR1 and CDR2 sequences are MNHNY and SVGAGI (reference sequence). CDR3 length: 15 amino acids. Written as DNA, the CDR3 is TGTGCCAGCAGTTGGGGACGGACGGTGCGGACTGAAGCTTTCTTT. It yields the protein CASSWGRTVRTEAFF.

The rearrangement joins TRBV29-1 to TRBJ1-2, with unresolved D. V shed 5 bases and J shed 2 bases, with 18 bases lying between them. Germline CDR1 and CDR2: SQVTM and ANQGSEA. There are 15 residues in the CDR3. This CDR3 reads CSVPLGEAGNYGYTF. In DNA form, the CDR3 reads TGCAGCGTTCCTCTCGGGGAGGCAGGCAACTATGGCTACACCTTC.

This chain links TRBV29-1 with TRBJ2-1, with 9 positions matching TRBD1. Germline values: CDR1 SQVTM, CDR2 ANQGSEA. The CDR3 spans 15 residues. Germline trimming cut 3 bases from V and 4 bases from J; bases unmatched to any gene: 7. The CDR3: CSVERGQGRYNEQFF. DNA of the CDR3: TGCAGCGTTGAGAGGGGACAGGGCAGGTACAATGAGCAGTTCTTC.

This clone was picked up one time. Other nucleotide sequences in the sample specify the same CDR3. The rearrangement joins TRBV25-1 to TRBJ2-7, with 8 bases lining up with TRBD2. The trim removed 1 base at V and 3 bases at J, leaving 2 bases unmatched. Germline V CDR1 and CDR2: MGHDK, SYGVNS. The CDR3 spans 14 residues. The CDR3 loop is CASSESGGSYEQYF. The DNA for the CDR3 is TGTGCCAGCAGTGAATCGGGGGGGAGCTACGAGCAGTACTTC.